These 9 T cell receptor beta chains were all obtained from the same sample, sequenced in a study of CD8 T cells in ankylosing spondylitis. Study-wide results and caveats: Made up of 7 to 9 highly homologous variants, a TCR beta motif appeared characteristic of ankylosing spondylitis blood.

These TCRs are of unknown antigen specificity. TCRdb processed the 5' RACE reads anew with MiXCR; each CDR3 protein has one entry. This repertoire shows some 700,000 distinct CDR3 sequences, roughly 20% found once; its top ten account for around 20%. The sequenced sample was blood, either unsorted or a sorted T cell fraction (not recorded which). The receptors shown here come from a male donor with ankylosing spondylitis.

V and J are TRBV9 and TRBJ2-1; D not resolved. The length of the CDR3 is 15 residues. With 3 bases removed from V and 5 bases from J, the gap between germline ends came to 15 bases. Germline V gene sequence: CDR1 SGDLS, CDR2 YYNGEE. The CDR3 loop reads CASSAIDVLHNEQFF. The CDR3, as DNA: TGTGCCAGCAGCGCTATCGACGTCCTCCACAATGAGCAGTTCTTC. The full variable domain, rest sourced from reference TRBV9 and TRBJ2-1, is DSGVTQTPKHLITATGQRVTLRCSPRSGDLSVYWYQQSLDQGLQFLIQYYNGEERAKGNILERFSAQQFPDLHSELNLSSLELGDSALYFCASSAIDVLHNEQFFGPGTRLTVL.

Only a few counts were recorded for this clonotype. V usage is TRBV20-1 and J usage is TRBJ2-7; a weak D match, TRBD1 (6 bases). Germline V gene data show CDR1 as DFQATT and CDR2 as SNEGSKA (reference sequence). V shed 5 bases and J shed 0 bases, with 14 bases lying between them. This CDR3 is 14 amino acids long. CDR3 bases: TGCAGTGCTCTCATTGGGGACACCTCCTACGAGCAGTACTTC. This gives the protein CSALIGDTSYEQYF.

The sample holds a few counts of this clonotype. The chain links TRBV7-9 to TRBJ1-4; perhaps TRBD1 as D (5 bases). Trimming pared 0 bases from V and 7 bases from J, leaving 12 bases between. Germline CDR1 SEHNR, CDR2 FQNEAQ (reference sequence). The CDR3 runs to 15 residues. CDR3 amino acids: CASSLAVGEFEKLFF. In DNA form, the CDR3 reads TGTGCCAGCAGCTTAGCGGTGGGGGAGTTTGAAAAACTGTTTTTT.

In its sample, this clonotype was seen many times. The rearrangement uses TRBV15 and TRBJ1-2, with no clear D. Germline V gene lookup returns CDR1 LNHNV and CDR2 YYDKDF (reference sequence). This CDR3 has 15 residues. V was cut by 1 base and J by 7 bases, with 16 bases left in between. This chain's CDR3 is CATSRVVRPEGGYTF. CDR3 bases: TGTGCCACCAGCAGAGTCGTCAGGCCGGAAGGTGGCTACACCTTC. Drawing the rest from reference TRBV15 and TRBJ1-2, the complete variable domain is DAMVIQNPRYQVTQFGKPVTLSCSQTLNHNVMYWYQQKSSQAPKLLFHYYDKDFNNEADTPDNFQSRRPNTSFCFLDIRSPGLGDTAMYLCATSRVVRPEGGYTFGSGTRLTVV.

There are a few counts of this clonotype. J is TRBJ1-1 and V is TRBV20-1; perhaps TRBD1 as D (5 bases). CDR3 size: 13 residues. The V end lost 2 bases, the J end lost 5 bases, and 12 bases lay between the germline ends. Germline CDR1 and CDR2: DFQATT and SNEGSKA (reference sequence). The CDR3 loop is CSARTSGATEAFF. In nucleotides, the CDR3 is TGCAGTGCTAGAACTAGTGGGGCTACTGAAGCTTTCTTT.

In its sample, this clonotype was seen once. The rearrangement joins TRBV7-2 to TRBJ2-7; D unclear. V gave up 5 bases and J gave up 1 base, with 6 bases separating them. This CDR3 is 12 amino acids long. Germline CDR1 is SGHTA and CDR2 is FQGNSA. The DNA of the CDR3 is TGTGCCAGCAGCACCCCGTCCTACGAGCAGTACTTC. It yields the protein CASSTPSYEQYF. The complete variable domain, with remaining parts taken from reference TRBV7-2 and TRBJ2-7, reads GAGVSQSPSNKVTEKGKDVELRCDPISGHTALYWYRQSLGQGLEFLIYFQGNSAPDKSGLPSDRFSAERTGGSVSTLTIQRTQQEDSAVYLCASSTPSYEQYFGPGTRLTVT.

This clonotype was observed once. The chain uses TRBV5-1 and TRBJ1-2, with D perhaps matching TRBD1 (5 bases). This CDR3 has 13 residues. Germline CDR1 and CDR2: SGHRS and YFSETQ. V shed 4 bases and J shed 4 bases, with 11 bases lying between them. For the CDR3, the DNA is TGCGCCAGCAGCAATGGACAAGTCTATGGCTACACCTTC. Its translation is CASSNGQVYGYTF.

This clonotype was seen a few times. The chain employs TRBV6-2 or TRBV6-3 and TRBJ2-7; tentatively, D is TRBD2 (6 bases). The CDR3 contains 12 residues. CDR1 MNHEY and CDR2 SVGEGT come from the germline V gene. Trimming shortened V by 10 bases and J by 2 bases, and 12 bases separated the two germline ends. CDR3 in DNA: TGTGCCACCGGGGGTTTCACCTACGAGCAGTACTTC. As protein: CATGGFTYEQYF.

This clonotype was found a few times. This sequence joins TRBV15 and TRBJ2-1; 8 nucleotides align to TRBD2. The CDR3 is 15 amino acids. J was trimmed by 5 bases and V by 1 base; bases with no gene match: 4. CDR1 is LNHNV, CDR2 YYDKDF, per germline (reference sequence). This CDR3 reads CATSRVRAGDNEQFF. The DNA of the CDR3 is TGTGCCACCAGCAGAGTCCGAGCGGGAGACAATGAGCAGTTCTTC.